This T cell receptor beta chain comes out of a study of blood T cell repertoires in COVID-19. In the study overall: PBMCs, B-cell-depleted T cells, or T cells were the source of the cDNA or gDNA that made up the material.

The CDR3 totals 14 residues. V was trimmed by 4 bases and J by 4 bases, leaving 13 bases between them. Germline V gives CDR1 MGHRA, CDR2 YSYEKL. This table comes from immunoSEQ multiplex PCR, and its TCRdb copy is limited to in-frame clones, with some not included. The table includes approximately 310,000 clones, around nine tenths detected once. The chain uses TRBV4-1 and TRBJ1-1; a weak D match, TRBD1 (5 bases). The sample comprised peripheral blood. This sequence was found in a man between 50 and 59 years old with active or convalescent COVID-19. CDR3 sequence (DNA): TGCGCCAGCAGCCGACAGAGCGGGGCCACTGAAGCTTTCTTT. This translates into CASSRQSGATEAFF.